This TCR beta chain was identified in a study of radiation and T cells in renal cell carcinoma. In the study overall: Nephrectomy followed 15 Gy stereotactic body radiation by 4 weeks.

In the case of this clone: Its antigen is still unknown.

This sample's time point: blood 2 weeks post-SBRT. The treatment: 15 Gy SBRT to primary tumor, nephrectomy 4 weeks later. Serial blood draws occurred at baseline and 2 and 4 weeks post-SBRT. Overall study findings and caveats: Without pretreatment biopsies, baseline tumor clonotype presence was undetermined. In blood, top tumor clones expanded by 2 weeks, shrinking by 4.

CDR1 SGHTA and CDR2 FQGNSA come from the germline V gene. The CDR3 length is 15 residues. Unmatched junction bases numbered 6, after V lost 5 bases and J lost 1 base. Profiling relied on immunoSEQ multiplex PCR, and the TCRdb table lists in-frame clones only, not all of them. The repertoire holds over 60,000 clones, around three quarters seen once, with roughly 7% in the top ten. The chain employs TRBV7-2 and TRBJ2-5; TRBD2 matches 8 bases. The receptor's source is a man in his sixties with renal cell carcinoma. This sample comprised blood, obtained from a patient whose treatment included radiotherapy and nephrectomy. The chain's CDR3 is CASSQSGGTQETQYF. Here the CDR3 DNA reads TGTGCCAGCAGCCAAAGCGGGGGAACCCAAGAGACCCAGTACTTC.